This T cell receptor beta chain originates from a study of response to subunit inactivated influenza vaccine. Trimming stripped 5 bases from V and 4 bases from J, with 11 bases between. The CDR3 loop spans 13 amino acids. Germline V gives CDR1 SSHAT, CDR2 FNYEAQ (reference sequence). TCRdb reprocessed the RT-PCR reads with MiXCR, giving one entry per CDR3 protein. The sample consists of approximately 500,000 distinct CDR3 sequences, 10% to 15% of them appearing once. The chain links TRBV7-7 to TRBJ1-2; D is unresolved. The specimen comprised PBMCs from blood, sampled 45 days after vaccination. The TCR sequence derives from a man aged 45 to 65 who received an inactivated influenza vaccine. Here the CDR3 DNA reads TGTGCCAGCAGCGTAGGACCGGGCTATGGCTACACCTTC. Its protein product is CASSVGPGYGYTF.